This T cell receptor beta chain originates from a study of post-analysis software for immune sequencing data. Overall study: Secondary progressive, relapsing-remitting and progressive-relapsing multiple sclerosis were among the included disease courses. Study conclusions and caveats: In patients, about five TRBV segments were more frequent than in controls, with TRBV5-6, TRBV5-1 and TRBV20-1 among them. Controls had significantly higher normalized Chao1 diversity than multiple sclerosis patients.

V lost 8 bases to trimming and J lost 7 bases, with 21 bases between them. The CDR3 sequence is 14 residues long. Germline V gene lookup returns CDR1 MGHDK and CDR2 SYGVNS. Turning to this clonotype: The antigen remains unidentified.

Unique molecular identifiers were present in the TCR beta cDNA libraries. Using its own MiXCR run on the PCR reads, TCRdb lists one record per CDR3 protein. The data hold approximately 440,000 distinct CDR3 sequences, with 45% observed a single time. This TCR came from a girl between 5 and 17 years old with multiple sclerosis. The chain has TRBV25-1 and TRBJ2-7, with D maybe TRBD1 (5 bases). Source material: blood. The CDR3 region is CASLDTRYYDEQYF. CDR3 in DNA: TGTGCCAGCCTGGACACCCGGTATTACGATGAGCAGTACTTC.